This T cell receptor beta chain came from a study of blood T cell repertoires in COVID-19. At the level of the study: The United States, Italy and Spain provided the acute and convalescent COVID-19 samples. Nucleic acid was either cDNA or gDNA, and it came from T cells, B-cell-depleted T cells, or PBMCs.

Authors' analysis steps: By means of reference gene primer amplification, nucleated cell counts were estimated. Assay used: immunoSEQ multiplex PCR; TCRdb lists only in-frame clones, some missing. Clone size and the V and J calls come from that table; the DNA yielded D and trimming. The top ten hold 6% to 7% of the sample, which has about 61,000 clones, around 87% seen once. The source of this sequence is a man in his 60s with acute or convalescent COVID-19. The sequencing sample was made of peripheral blood.

CDR3 protein: CASSKTGSYGYTF. CDR3 bases: TGTGCCAGCAGTAAAACGGGGTCCTATGGCTACACCTTC. The rearrangement joins TRBV12-3 or TRBV12-4 to TRBJ1-2; no firm D call. The CDR3 sequence is 13 residues long. V was shortened by 5 bases and J by 4 bases, with 11 bases between the two germline ends.